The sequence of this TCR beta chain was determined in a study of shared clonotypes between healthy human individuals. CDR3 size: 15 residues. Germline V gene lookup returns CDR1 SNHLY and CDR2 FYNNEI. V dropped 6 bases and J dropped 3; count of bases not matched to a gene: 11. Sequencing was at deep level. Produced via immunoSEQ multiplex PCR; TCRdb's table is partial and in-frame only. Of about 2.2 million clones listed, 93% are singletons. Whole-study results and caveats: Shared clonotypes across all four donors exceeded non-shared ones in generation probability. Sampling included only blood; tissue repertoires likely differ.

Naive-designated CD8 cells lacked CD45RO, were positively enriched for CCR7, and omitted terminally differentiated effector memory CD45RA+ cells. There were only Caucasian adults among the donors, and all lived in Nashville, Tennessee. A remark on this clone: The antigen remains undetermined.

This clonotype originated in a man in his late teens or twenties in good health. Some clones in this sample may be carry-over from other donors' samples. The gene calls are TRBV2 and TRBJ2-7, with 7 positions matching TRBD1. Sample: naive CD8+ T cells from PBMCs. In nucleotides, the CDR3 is TGTGCCAGCAGGAAATCCGGGACAGACTACTACGAGCAGTACTTC. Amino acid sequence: CASRKSGTDYYEQYF.